This TCR beta chain appears in the sequencing data of a study of T-cell memory formation after mild COVID-19. This clonotype was observed at least ten times. Its antigen is unidentified. The CDR3 covers 12 residues. The V end lost 3 bases, the J end lost 7 bases, and 9 bases lay between the germline ends. 5'RACE primed at constant segments yielded TCR alpha and TCR beta cDNA libraries bearing sample barcodes and UMIs. TCRdb re-called the 5' RACE reads through MiXCR, storing one row per CDR3 protein. The table has some 13,000 distinct CDR3 sequences, about 11% seen once. Study findings and constraints: Clones that contracted from day 15 to 85 had balanced CD4/CD8; later expanders were CD4+ biased. Clones that contracted clustered mainly in CM and EM if CD4+ and in EMRA if CD8+. That cross-reactive memory joined was suggested by some responding clones appearing in pre-infection memory.

The sequence derives from an adult woman who had mild COVID-19 (a few samples of this study predate the infection). Cell type and time point are not known. Specimen: PBMCs or a T cell subset sorted from them (not recorded which). The chain uses TRBV12-3 or TRBV12-4 and TRBJ2-5, with D perhaps matching TRBD2 (5 bases). The CDR3 region is CASSFLRATQYF. The CDR3 DNA reads as TGTGCCAGCAGTTTCTTGCGGGCGACCCAGTACTTC.